The clone carrying this TCR beta chain has only a few counts. The target antigen is unknown. This record comes from a study of T cell repertoires in cytomegalovirus infection. In the study overall: Recently identified HLA-C-restricted and well-studied HLA-B-restricted CMV epitopes were used. Whole-study findings and limits: CMV-specific TCR beta clonotypes restricted by HLA-C were the ones dominating the ex vivo response.

Germline values: CDR1 SGHRS, CDR2 YFSETQ. This CDR3 contains 14 residues. V lost 1 base, J lost 8 bases, and 15 bases lay in between. TCRdb fed the reads into MiXCR, producing one record per CDR3 protein. The sample yields fewer than 1,000,000 distinct CDR3 sequences, around 30% seen once. This chain joins TRBV5-1 and TRBJ1-1; no firm D call. The TCR comes from a human donor in good health (CMV status not recorded). Some clones in this sample may be carry-over from other donors' samples. The sample consisted of cultured CD8+ T cells from PBMCs, taken from culture after CMV antigen stimulation. CDR3 sequence reads: CASSLTDGRTEAFF. CDR3 nucleotide sequence: TGCGCCAGCAGCTTGACCGACGGGCGAACCGAAGCTTTCTTT. The full variable domain, completed using reference TRBV5-1 and TRBJ1-1, is KAGVTQTPRYLIKTRGQQVTLSCSPISGHRSVSWYQQTPGQGLQFLFEYFSETQRNKGNFPGRFSGRQFSNSRSEMNVSTLELGDSALYLCASSLTDGRTEAFFGQGTRLTVV.